This T cell receptor (beta chain) stems from a study of identical twins. Findings of the study overall: Fewer insertions characterized abundant cord blood beta clonotypes, whereas memory repertoires showed none. For out-of-frame beta sequences, excess twin sharing was weaker. There was an excess of low generation probability in the out-of-frame alpha sequences that twins shared.

This clonotype was picked up many times. Its antigen is unknown. TCRdb reanalysed the 5' RACE reads using MiXCR and keeps one entry per CDR3 protein. The table includes approximately 230,000 distinct CDR3 sequences, about an eighth detected once. V shed 7 bases and J 1 base; nucleotides not matched to a gene: 12. This CDR3 region has 15 residues. Germline CDR1 reads SQVTM; CDR2 reads ANQGSEA. Sequencing used memory (CD45RO+) T cells sorted from blood. The sequence was obtained from a woman in her late teens or twenties in good health. This chain joins TRBV29-1 and TRBJ2-5, with TRBD2 matching over 7 bases. The DNA of the CDR3 is TGCAGCGGGGGAGGGGCCGTTGAGTCCCAAGAGACCCAGTACTTC. Protein product: CSGGGAVESQETQYF.